This T cell receptor beta chain comes out of a study of T cell repertoires in cytomegalovirus infection. Looking at the study overall: Both a matching HLA type and CMV infection were indicated by public TCR beta signatures.

The table lists this clonotype with many counts. Antigen specificity is unknown. TCRdb used MiXCR to reprocess the reads, holding one entry per CDR3 protein. This sample has a few hundred thousand distinct CDR3 sequences, with around a tenth found just once. The germline gives CDR1 SGDLS, CDR2 YYNGEE. This CDR3 region has 17 residues. The V end was cut by 0 bases, the J end by 6 bases, with 22 bases between. Study results and limitations: HLA-C-restricted, CMV-specific TCR beta clonotypes were dominant ex vivo.

The sequence came from a human donor in good health (CMV status not recorded). Some clones in this sample may be carry-over from other donors' samples. V gene TRBV9 combines with J gene TRBJ2-7, with unresolved D. The specimen was PBMCs. In DNA form, the CDR3 reads TGTGCCAGCAGCGTAGACCCCTCGAGTGGTATCAAAGTCGAGCAGTACTTC. Residues: CASSVDPSSGIKVEQYF.